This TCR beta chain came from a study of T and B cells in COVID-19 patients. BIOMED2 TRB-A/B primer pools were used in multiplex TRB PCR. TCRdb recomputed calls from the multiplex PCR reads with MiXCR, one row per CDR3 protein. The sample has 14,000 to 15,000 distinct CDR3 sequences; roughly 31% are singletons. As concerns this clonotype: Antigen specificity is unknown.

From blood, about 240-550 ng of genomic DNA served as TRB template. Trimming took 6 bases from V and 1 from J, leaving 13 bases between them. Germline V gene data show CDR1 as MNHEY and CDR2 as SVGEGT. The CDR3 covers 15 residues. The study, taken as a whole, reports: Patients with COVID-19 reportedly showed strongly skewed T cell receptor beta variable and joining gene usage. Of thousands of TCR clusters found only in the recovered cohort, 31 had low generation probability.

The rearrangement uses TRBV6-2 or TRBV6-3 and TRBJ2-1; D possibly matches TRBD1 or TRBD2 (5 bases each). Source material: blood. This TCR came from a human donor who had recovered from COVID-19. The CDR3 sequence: CASRPGRYSYNEQFF. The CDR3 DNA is TGTGCCAGCAGACCGGGACGGTATTCCTACAATGAGCAGTTCTTC.